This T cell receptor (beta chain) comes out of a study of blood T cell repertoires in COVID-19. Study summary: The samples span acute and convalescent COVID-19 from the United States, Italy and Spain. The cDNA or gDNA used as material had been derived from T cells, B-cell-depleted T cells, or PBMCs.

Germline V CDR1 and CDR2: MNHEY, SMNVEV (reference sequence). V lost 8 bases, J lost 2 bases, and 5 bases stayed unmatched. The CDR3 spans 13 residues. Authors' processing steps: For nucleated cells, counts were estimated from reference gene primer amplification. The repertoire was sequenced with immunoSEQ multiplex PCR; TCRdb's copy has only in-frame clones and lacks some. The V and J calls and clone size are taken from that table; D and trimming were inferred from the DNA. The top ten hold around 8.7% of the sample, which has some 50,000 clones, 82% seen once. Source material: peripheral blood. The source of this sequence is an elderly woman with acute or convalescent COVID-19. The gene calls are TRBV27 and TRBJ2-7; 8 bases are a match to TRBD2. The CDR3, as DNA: TGTGCCAGCCGTCGAGCGGGGGCCTACGAGCAGTACTTC. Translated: CASRRAGAYEQYF.